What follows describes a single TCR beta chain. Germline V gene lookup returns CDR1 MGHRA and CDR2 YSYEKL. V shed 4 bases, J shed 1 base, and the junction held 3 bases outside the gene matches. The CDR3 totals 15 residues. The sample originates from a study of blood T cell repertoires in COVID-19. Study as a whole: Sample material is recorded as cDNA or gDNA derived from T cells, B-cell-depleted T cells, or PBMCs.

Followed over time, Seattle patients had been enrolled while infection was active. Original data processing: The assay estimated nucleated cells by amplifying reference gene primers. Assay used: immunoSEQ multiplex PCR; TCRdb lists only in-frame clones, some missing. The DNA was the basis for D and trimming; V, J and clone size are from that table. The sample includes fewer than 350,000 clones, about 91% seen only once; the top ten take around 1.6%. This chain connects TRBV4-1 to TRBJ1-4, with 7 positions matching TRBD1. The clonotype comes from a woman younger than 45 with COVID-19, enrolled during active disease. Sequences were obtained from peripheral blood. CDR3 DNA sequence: TGCGCCAGCAGCCCACAGGGGAGAACTAATGAAAAACTGTTTTTT. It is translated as CASSPQGRTNEKLFF.